This TCR beta chain is from a study of T cell responses to AZD1222 COVID-19 vaccine. Comments on this clone: Its antigen is undetermined.

Assay used: immunoSEQ multiplex PCR; TCRdb lists only in-frame clones, some missing. The sample carries about 220,000 clones, about 93% recorded once. General observations from the study: Reports say nearly half of spike-specific TCRs go after unmutated variant regions. Among AZD1222 vaccinees, only 5 to 7 were seropositive at baseline. The span of vaccine-associated CD4 TCRs extended across spike, with dominance at 160-218 and 743-854.

Germline V lookup: CDR1 LNHDA, CDR2 SQIVND (reference sequence). The CDR3 loop spans 13 amino acids. V lost 8 bases and J lost 2, with 7 bases in between. The source material was peripheral blood, sampled on day 0 of MenACWY control vaccination. This sequence originates from an adult in good health. This sequence joins TRBV19 and TRBJ1-6; weak D call: TRBD1 (5 bases). CDR3 sequence: CASSDTYNSPLHF. CDR3 coding DNA: TGTGCCAGTTCGGACACCTATAATTCACCCCTCCACTTT.